A selection of T cell receptor beta chains follows, all from one sample in a study of blood T cell repertoires in COVID-19. TCRdb's copy holds only in-frame clones and misses some; the assay was immunoSEQ multiplex PCR. The repertoire consists of roughly 120,000 clones, with around 82% occurring once and the leading ten covering roughly 12%. The material sequenced was peripheral blood. All receptors come from a human donor in a cohort sampled during active COVID-19. The conserved cysteine and the conserved F or W are not part of the CDR3 here. The order of the fields is J gene, V gene, D gene, CDR3 protein. D genes are given only for firm matches.

J: TRBJ2-5
V: TRBV3-1/TRBV3-2
D: -
CDR3: ASIHSTGQETQY

J: TRBJ1-5
V: TRBV19
D: -
CDR3: ASSLPMQPQH

J: TRBJ2-3
V: TRBV5-4
D: TRBD2
CDR3: ASNPGLAPTDTQY

J: TRBJ2-3
V: TRBV10-1
D: -
CDR3: ASSALLAVSTDTQY

J: TRBJ1-4
V: TRBV6-2/TRBV6-3
D: TRBD1
CDR3: ASSYRQGHPF

J: TRBJ2-7
V: TRBV11-2
D: -
CDR3: ASSFPWESGEQY

J: TRBJ2-2
V: TRBV2
D: TRBD2
CDR3: ASSEALGGEKAGELF

J: TRBJ1-5
V: TRBV7-2
D: -
CDR3: ASSQQGGNQPQH

J: TRBJ2-5
V: TRBV3-1/TRBV3-2
D: TRBD2
CDR3: ASSQLAGPQETQY

J: TRBJ2-7
V: TRBV28
D: -
CDR3: ATASWAYEQY

J: TRBJ1-3
V: TRBV6-5
D: -
CDR3: ASRPQGSGNTIY

J: TRBJ2-1
V: TRBV7-9
D: TRBD2
CDR3: ASSLVGLAGVLRNEQF

J: TRBJ1-2
V: TRBV6-2/TRBV6-3
D: TRBD1
CDR3: ASSSDRGRPNYGYT

J: TRBJ2-3
V: TRBV9
D: -
CDR3: ASSVGGGSTDTQY

J: TRBJ1-6
V: TRBV3-1/TRBV3-2
D: TRBD1
CDR3: ASSQEEPGGNSPLH

J: TRBJ2-1
V: TRBV20-1
D: TRBD2
CDR3: SANPGTSEF

J: TRBJ2-1
V: TRBV21-1
D: -
CDR3: ASKGSGGDEQF

J: TRBJ1-6
V: TRBV27
D: -
CDR3: ASSPTGEDYNSPLH

J: TRBJ2-5
V: TRBV5-1
D: TRBD1
CDR3: ASSRQGAQETQY

J: TRBJ1-2
V: TRBV9
D: TRBD1
CDR3: ASSAGQGAIYGYT

J: TRBJ2-5
V: TRBV19
D: -
CDR3: AAETQY

J: TRBJ2-3
V: TRBV9
D: -
CDR3: ASSVAPGLTDTQY

J: TRBJ2-7
V: TRBV5-4
D: TRBD2
CDR3: ASSLAIAGASQEQY

J: TRBJ2-7
V: TRBV4-2
D: TRBD1
CDR3: ASSQRDSLHEQY

J: TRBJ2-1
V: TRBV7-9
D: -
CDR3: ASSLVWASIEQF

J: TRBJ2-7
V: TRBV28
D: -
CDR3: ASQEWEKRYEQY

J: TRBJ2-2
V: TRBV6-6
D: TRBD2
CDR3: ASIRGGPVGGELF

J: TRBJ2-7
V: TRBV5-1
D: TRBD1
CDR3: ASSLGQGAYEQY

J: TRBJ2-2
V: TRBV2
D: -
CDR3: ASSYQTGRELF

J: TRBJ1-5
V: TRBV15
D: TRBD1
CDR3: ATSGTGQGAVQPQH

J: TRBJ1-4
V: TRBV2
D: -
CDR3: ASRLQLSATNEKLF

J: TRBJ2-3
V: TRBV7-2
D: TRBD2
CDR3: ASSFSGGLDTQY

J: TRBJ2-1
V: TRBV11-1
D: -
CDR3: ASSQGPDNEQF

J: TRBJ1-6
V: TRBV4-1
D: -
CDR3: ASSQDGGPYNSPLH

J: TRBJ1-5
V: TRBV6-6
D: -
CDR3: ASRGQSNQPQH

J: TRBJ2-3
V: TRBV7-9
D: TRBD1
CDR3: ASSLVIQGIDTQY

J: TRBJ2-2
V: TRBV19
D: TRBD1
CDR3: ASSIGTGVTGELF

J: TRBJ2-3
V: TRBV6-1
D: TRBD1
CDR3: ASSEAYTGGPYNPYTDTQY

J: TRBJ2-2
V: TRBV6-5
D: -
CDR3: ASSTAGGVPGELF

J: TRBJ1-1
V: TRBV6-2/TRBV6-3
D: TRBD1
CDR3: ASSSTGNHAF

J: TRBJ2-7
V: TRBV19
D: -
CDR3: ASSGPGFYEQY

J: TRBJ2-5
V: TRBV5-6
D: -
CDR3: ASRGAETQY

J: TRBJ1-1
V: TRBV5-6
D: -
CDR3: ASSLAGLTSEGEAF

J: TRBJ1-2
V: TRBV6-5
D: TRBD1
CDR3: ASSPGQGAGGYT

J: TRBJ2-7
V: TRBV19
D: TRBD1
CDR3: ASSIKAGGSYEQY